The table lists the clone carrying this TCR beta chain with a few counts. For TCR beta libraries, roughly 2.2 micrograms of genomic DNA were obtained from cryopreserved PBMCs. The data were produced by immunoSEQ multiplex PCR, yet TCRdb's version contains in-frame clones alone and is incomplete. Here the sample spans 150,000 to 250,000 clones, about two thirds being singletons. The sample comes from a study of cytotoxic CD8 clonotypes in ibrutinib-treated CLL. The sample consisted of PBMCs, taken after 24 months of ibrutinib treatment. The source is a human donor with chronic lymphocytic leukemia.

CDR3 coding DNA: TGCGCCAGCAGCCAAGATATGGACACTGAAGCTTTCTTT. This encodes CASSQDMDTEAFF. The V gene is TRBV4-1, the J gene TRBJ1-1, with D unresolved. The CDR3 consists of 13 residues. The V gene lost 0 bases and the J gene lost 3 bases, with 5 bases spanning the gap. CDR1 and CDR2 (germline): MGHRA, YSYEKL.